These T cell receptor beta chains were read from a single sample in a study of monozygotic twins with inflammatory bowel disease. TCRdb reprocessed the 5' RACE reads; each CDR3 protein has one entry and no DNA is given. The data include 170,000 or so distinct CDR3 sequences; the top ten clones carry around 6.8%. Sequenced sample: blood. The receptors were sampled from a human donor with ulcerative colitis or Crohn's disease, or a healthy co-twin of an affected twin (not recorded which). CDR3s include the opening cysteine and the closing phenylalanine or tryptophan.

TRBV3-1,TRBJ1-3,CASSLFGTISGNTIYF
TRBV7-3,TRBJ2-3,CASSGGSSTDTQYF
TRBV7-2,TRBJ2-7,CASSLDVSRSYEQYF
TRBV4-1,TRBJ1-2,CASSPRRASYGYTF
TRBV5-7,TRBJ1-1,CASSLAERADTEAFF
TRBV7-2,TRBJ2-3,CASRGKNTQYF
TRBV27,TRBJ1-6,CASSSDITGAPLHF
TRBV7-9,TRBJ2-1,CASSPYYNEQFF
TRBV20-1,TRBJ2-3,CSATQTRDTQYF
TRBV5-1,TRBJ1-1,CASSPRTGYTEAFF
TRBV5-1,TRBJ2-3,CASSWYRQGEGKDTQYF
TRBV5-5,TRBJ1-2,CASSLEVADKGYTF
TRBV29-1,TRBJ1-2,CSVEDWTGTGDYGYTF